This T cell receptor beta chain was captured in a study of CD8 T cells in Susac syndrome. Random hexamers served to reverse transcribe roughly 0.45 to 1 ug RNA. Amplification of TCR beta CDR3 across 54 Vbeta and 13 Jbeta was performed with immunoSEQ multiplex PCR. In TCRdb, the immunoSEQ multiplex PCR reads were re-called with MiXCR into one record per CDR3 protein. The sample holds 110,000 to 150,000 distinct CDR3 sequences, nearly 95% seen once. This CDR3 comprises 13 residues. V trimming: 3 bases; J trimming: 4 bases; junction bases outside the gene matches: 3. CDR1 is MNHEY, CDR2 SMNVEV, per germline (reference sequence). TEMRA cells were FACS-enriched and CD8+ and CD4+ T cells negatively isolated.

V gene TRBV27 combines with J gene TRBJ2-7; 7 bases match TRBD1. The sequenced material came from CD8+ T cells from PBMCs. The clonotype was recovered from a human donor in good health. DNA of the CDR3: TGTGCCAGCAGTTTCTCAGGGGGATACGAGCAGTACTTC. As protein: CASSFSGGYEQYF.